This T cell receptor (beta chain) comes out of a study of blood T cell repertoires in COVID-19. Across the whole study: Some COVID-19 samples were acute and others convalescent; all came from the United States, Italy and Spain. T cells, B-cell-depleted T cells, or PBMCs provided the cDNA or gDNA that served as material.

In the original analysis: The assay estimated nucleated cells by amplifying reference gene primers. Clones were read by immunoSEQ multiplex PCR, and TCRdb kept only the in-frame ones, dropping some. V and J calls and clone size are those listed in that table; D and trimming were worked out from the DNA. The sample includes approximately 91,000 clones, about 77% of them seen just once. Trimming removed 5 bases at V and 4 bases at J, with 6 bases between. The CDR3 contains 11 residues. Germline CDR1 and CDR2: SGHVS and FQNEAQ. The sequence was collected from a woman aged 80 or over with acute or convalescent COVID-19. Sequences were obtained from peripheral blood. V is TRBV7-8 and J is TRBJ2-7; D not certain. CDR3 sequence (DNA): TGTGCCAGCAGCCAGAGATACGAGCAGTACTTC. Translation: CASSQRYEQYF. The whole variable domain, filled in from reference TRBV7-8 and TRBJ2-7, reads GAGVSQSPRYKVAKRGQDVALRCDPISGHVSLFWYQQALGQGPEFLTYFQNEAQLDKSGLPSDRFFAERPEGSVSTLKIQRTQQEDSAVYLCASSQRYEQYFGPGTRLTVT.